The clone carrying this TCR beta chain has only one observation. Trimming left V 3 bases short and J 8 bases short, with 12 bases between. This CDR3 has 13 amino acids. Germline-derived CDR1 and CDR2 are LGHDT and YNNKEL (reference sequence). This entry comes from a study of blood T cell repertoires in COVID-19. Looking at the study overall: The cDNA or gDNA used as material had been derived from T cells, B-cell-depleted T cells, or PBMCs.

In the original analysis: It was from reference gene primer amplification that nucleated cell counts were estimated. Clones were read by immunoSEQ multiplex PCR, and TCRdb kept only the in-frame ones, dropping some. That table supplies the V and J calls and clone size; D and trimming were determined from the DNA. The sample includes approximately 330,000 clones, approximately 90% seen only once; the top ten take 9.9%. V and J are TRBV3-1 (or the pseudogene TRBV3-2) and TRBJ2-3, with D unclear. What was sequenced was peripheral blood. This receptor was obtained from a man aged 25-45 years with COVID-19, enrolled during active disease. The DNA for the CDR3 is TGTGCCAGCAGCCAGGTAGACGACTCTACGCAGTATTTT. This gives the protein CASSQVDDSTQYF.